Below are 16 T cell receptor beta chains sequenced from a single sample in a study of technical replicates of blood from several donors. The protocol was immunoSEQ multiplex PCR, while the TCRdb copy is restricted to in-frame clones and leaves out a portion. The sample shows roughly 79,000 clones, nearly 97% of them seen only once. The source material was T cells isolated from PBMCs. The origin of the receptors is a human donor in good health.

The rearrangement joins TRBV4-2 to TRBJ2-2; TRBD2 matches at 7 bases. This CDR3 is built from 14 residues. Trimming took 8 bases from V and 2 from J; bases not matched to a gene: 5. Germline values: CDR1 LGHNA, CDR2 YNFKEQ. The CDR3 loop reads CASRSGANTGELFF. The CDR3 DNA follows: TGTGCCAGCCGCAGCGGGGCAAACACCGGGGAGCTGTTTTTT.

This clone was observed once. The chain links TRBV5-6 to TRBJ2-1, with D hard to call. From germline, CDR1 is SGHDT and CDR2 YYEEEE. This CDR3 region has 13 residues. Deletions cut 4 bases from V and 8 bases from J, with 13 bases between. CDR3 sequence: CASSPFLLDEQFF. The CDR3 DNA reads TGTGCCAGCAGCCCCTTCTTACTCGATGAGCAGTTCTTC.

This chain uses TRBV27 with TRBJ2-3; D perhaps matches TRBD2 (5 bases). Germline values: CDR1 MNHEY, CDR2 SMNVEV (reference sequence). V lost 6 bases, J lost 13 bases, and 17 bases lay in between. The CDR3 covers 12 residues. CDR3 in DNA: TGTGCCAGCAGGCCCCTTCGGGGTTTAAAGTATTTT. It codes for CASRPLRGLKYF.

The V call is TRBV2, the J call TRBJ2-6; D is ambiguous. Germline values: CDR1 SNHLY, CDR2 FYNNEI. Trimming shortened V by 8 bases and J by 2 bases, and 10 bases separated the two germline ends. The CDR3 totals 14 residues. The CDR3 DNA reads TGTGCCAGCGTTGGGCAGCCTGGGGCCAACGTCCTGACTTTC. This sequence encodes CASVGQPGANVLTF.

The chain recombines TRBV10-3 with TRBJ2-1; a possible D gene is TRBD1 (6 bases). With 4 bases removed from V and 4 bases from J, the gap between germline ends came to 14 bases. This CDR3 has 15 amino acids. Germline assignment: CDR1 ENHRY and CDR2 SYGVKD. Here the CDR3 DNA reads TGTGCCATCAGTGCGACCGGGACAAGTTACAATGAGCAGTTCTTC. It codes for CAISATGTSYNEQFF.

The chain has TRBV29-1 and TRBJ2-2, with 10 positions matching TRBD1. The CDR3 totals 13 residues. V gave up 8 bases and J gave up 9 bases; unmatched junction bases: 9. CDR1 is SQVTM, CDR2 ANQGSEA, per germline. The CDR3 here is CSIRQGAPRELFF. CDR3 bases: TGCAGCATCCGACAGGGGGCGCCCAGGGAGCTGTTTTTT.

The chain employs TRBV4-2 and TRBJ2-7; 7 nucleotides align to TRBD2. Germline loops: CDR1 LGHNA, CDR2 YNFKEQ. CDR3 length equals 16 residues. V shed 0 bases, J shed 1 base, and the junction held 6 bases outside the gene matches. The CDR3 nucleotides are TGTGCCAGCAGCCAAGATTCCGGGGAGGGTTCCTACGAGCAGTACTTC. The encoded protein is CASSQDSGEGSYEQYF.

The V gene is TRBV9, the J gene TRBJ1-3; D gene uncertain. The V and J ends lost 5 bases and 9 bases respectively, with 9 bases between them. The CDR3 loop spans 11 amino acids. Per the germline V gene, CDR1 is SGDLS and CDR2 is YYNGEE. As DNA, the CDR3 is TGTGCCAGCAGTAGAGACACCACCATATATTTT. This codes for CASSRDTTIYF.

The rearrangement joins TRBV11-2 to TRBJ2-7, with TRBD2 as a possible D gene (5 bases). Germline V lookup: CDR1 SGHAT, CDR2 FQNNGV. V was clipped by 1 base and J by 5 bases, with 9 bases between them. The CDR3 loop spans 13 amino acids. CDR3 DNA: TGTGCCAGCAGCTTAGTGAGGGTGCACGAGCAGTACTTC. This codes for CASSLVRVHEQYF.

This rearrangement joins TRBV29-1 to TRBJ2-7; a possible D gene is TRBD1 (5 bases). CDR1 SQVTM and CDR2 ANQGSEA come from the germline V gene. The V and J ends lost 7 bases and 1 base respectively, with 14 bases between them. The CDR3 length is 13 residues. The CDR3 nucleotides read TGCAGCGCCCAGGGCGGAGCATCCTACGAGCAGTACTTC. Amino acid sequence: CSAQGGASYEQYF.

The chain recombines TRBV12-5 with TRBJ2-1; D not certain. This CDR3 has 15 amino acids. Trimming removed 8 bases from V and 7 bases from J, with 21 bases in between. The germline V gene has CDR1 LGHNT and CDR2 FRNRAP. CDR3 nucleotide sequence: TGTGCTAGTCTCTTAGATCCTGAACGGTCTAATGAGCAGTTCTTC. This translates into CASLLDPERSNEQFF.

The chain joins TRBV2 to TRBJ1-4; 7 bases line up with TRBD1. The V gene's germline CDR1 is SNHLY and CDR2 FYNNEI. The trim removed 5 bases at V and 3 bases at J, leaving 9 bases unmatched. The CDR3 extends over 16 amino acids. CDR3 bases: TGTGCCAGCAGTTGGACAGGCGGGACGGCTAATGAAAAACTGTTTTTT. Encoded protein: CASSWTGGTANEKLFF.

The CDR3 sequence: CACVKRSTDTQYF. The CDR3 DNA sequence: TGTGCCTGCGTCAAGCGTAGCACAGATACGCAGTATTTT. The chain has TRBV30 and TRBJ2-3; unclear D gene. The germline V gene has CDR1 GTSNPN and CDR2 SVGIG (reference sequence). The CDR3 has 13 residues. Trimming pared 6 bases from V and 0 bases from J, leaving 10 bases between.

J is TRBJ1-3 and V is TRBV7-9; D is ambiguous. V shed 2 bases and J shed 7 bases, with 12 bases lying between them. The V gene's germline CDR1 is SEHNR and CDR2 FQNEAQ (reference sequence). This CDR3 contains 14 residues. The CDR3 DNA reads TGTGCCAGCAGCTTATCCTCCGCGGAGAACACCATATATTTT. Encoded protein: CASSLSSAENTIYF.

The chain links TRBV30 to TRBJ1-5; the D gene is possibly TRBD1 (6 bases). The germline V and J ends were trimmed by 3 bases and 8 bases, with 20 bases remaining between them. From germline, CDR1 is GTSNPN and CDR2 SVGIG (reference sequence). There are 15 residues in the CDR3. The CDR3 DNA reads TGTGCCTGGAGCTACCGGGCAGGGGCCAAAGAGCCCCAGCATTTT. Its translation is CAWSYRAGAKEPQHF.

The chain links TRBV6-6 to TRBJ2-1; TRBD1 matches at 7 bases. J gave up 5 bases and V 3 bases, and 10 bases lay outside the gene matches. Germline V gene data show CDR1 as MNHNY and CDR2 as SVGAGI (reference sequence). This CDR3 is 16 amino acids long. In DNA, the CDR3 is TGTGCCAGCAGTTATCCTCCGGGACAGAGAGACAATGAGCAGTTCTTC. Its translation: CASSYPPGQRDNEQFF.